This T cell receptor (beta chain) originates from a study of shared clonotypes between healthy human individuals. The length of the CDR3 is 12 residues. Trimming removed 5 bases from V and 5 bases from J, with 9 bases in between. Germline-derived CDR1 and CDR2 are LGHNT and FRNRAP. The assay ran at deep level. Assay: immunoSEQ multiplex PCR; the TCRdb copy retains only in-frame clones and omits some. Of around 2.1 million clones in the sample, more than 85% were seen once. Naive CD8 populations comprised CD45RO-negative cells positively selected for CCR7, excluding terminally differentiated effector memory CD45RA+ cells. Every contributor of samples was a Caucasian grown-up residing in Nashville, Tennessee. As for this clone: Its antigen remains unknown.

Study-wide results and caveats: Approximately 5.3% was the fraction of naive CD4 clonotypes found shared across several donors.

Sequencing was done on a sample of naive CD8+ T cells from PBMCs. The clonotype originates from a man between 18 and 35 years old in good health. Some clones in this sample may be carry-over from other donors' samples. The J gene is TRBJ2-5, the V gene TRBV12-5; a possible D gene is TRBD1 (5 bases). The CDR3 DNA sequence: TGTGCTAGTGGTCAGGGTTGGGAGACCCAGTACTTC. This translates into CASGQGWETQYF.